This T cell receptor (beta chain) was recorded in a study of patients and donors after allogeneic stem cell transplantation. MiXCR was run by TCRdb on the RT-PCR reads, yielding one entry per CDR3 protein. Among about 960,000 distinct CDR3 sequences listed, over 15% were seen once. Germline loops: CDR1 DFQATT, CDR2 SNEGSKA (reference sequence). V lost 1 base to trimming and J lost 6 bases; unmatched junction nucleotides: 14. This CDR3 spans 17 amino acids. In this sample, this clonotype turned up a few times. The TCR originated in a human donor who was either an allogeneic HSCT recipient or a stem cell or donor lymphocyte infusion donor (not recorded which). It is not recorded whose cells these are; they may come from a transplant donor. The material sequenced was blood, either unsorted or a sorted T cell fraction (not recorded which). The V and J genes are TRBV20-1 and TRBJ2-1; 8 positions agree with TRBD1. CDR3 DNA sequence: TGCAGTGCTAGAGTACCTTTCGGGACAGGCTCTTCCAATGAGCAGTTCTTC. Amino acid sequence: CSARVPFGTGSSNEQFF.